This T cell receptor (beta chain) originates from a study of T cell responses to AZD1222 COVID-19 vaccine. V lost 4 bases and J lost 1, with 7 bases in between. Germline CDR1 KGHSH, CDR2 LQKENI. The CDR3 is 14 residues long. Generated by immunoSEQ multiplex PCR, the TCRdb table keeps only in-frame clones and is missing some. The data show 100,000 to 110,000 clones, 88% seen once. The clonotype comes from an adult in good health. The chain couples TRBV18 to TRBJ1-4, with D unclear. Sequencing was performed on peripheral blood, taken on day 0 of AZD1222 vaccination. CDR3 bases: TGTGCCAGCTCACTCCAGAGAACTAATGAAAAACTGTTTTTT. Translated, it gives CASSLQRTNEKLFF. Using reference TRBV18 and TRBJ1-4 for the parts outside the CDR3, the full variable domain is NAGVMQNPRHLVRRRGQEARLRCSPMKGHSHVYWYRQLPEEGLKFMVYLQKENIIDESGMPKERFSAEFPKEGPSILRIQQVVRGDSAAYFCASSLQRTNEKLFFGSGTQLSVL.